This T cell receptor (beta chain) was identified in a study of blood T cell repertoires in COVID-19 (dated by TCRdb to 2020 to 2021). General notes on the study: The collaborator samples originated in the United States, Italy and Spain and spanned the acute and convalescent phases of COVID-19. Where available, HLA class I and class II types were taken from metadata supplied by the sample provider and were not determined by assay-based typing. Nearly every sample came with metadata listing a de-identified subject ID, COVID-19 status, age in years and sex. The prospective study material was composed of cDNA or gDNA derived from T cells, B-cell-depleted T cells, or PBMCs. Subjects who had been exposed to COVID-19, were actively infected with it, or had recovered from it provided the deeply sampled blood TCRbeta repertoires that made up the dataset. The repertoires were released in a freely available public database meant as a resource for research on the immune response to SARS-CoV-2. The samples were drawn from the first 160 participants of the ongoing ImmuneRACE study and from about 1,200 subjects provided by 6 global collaborators.

Enrolling through a virtual design, the prospective study's participants ranged in age from roughly 18 to 95 years and lived across about two dozen United States geographic areas. To assign participants to cohorts, the prospective study relied on clinical history that participants themselves reported in a screening survey and a study questionnaire. For ImmuneRACE Cohort 3, a participant was defined as recovered based on two consecutive negative NP/OP PCR tests, clearance by a healthcare professional, or resolution of symptoms. Each participant in the prospective study had whole blood, serum and a nasopharyngeal or oropharyngeal swab collected by mobile phlebotomists. Prospective study participants could optionally give additional blood draws and questionnaires over an approximately two-month period. Before DNA extraction, prospective study blood samples were shipped either frozen or at room temperature.

Findings and caveats that apply to the study as a whole: How much clinical and demographic metadata was included differed by source and by participant, and the metadata was provided uncurated.

As concerns this clone: Its antigen is unknown. No base qualities exist here, and no much larger clone lies one base off it.

Looking up the germline V gene yields CDR1 SGHAT and CDR2 FQNNGV. V sheds 5 bases and J sheds 3 bases, leaving 11 bases between their ends. The CDR3 holds 13 amino acids from the cysteine to the phenylalanine. Only the CDR3 DNA is retained, 39 bases long and in frame from the first base. TCRbeta CDR3 regions were amplified from genomic DNA using the immunoSEQ Assay, a bias-controlled multiplex PCR. As for the original processing: The number of nucleated cells in each sample was estimated by amplification of reference gene primers within the assay. To quantify the absolute abundance of each unique TCRbeta CDR3 rearrangement, sequence reads were collapsed and filtered. For each sample, productive Simpson clonality was calculated by taking the square root of Simpson's diversity index across productive rearrangements. This is the immuneACCESS table as TCRdb keeps it, with only in-frame sequences that have V and J called. A part of the clones is gone; compared with another copy, unresolved V genes explain less than half, and the rest is unexplained. D and trimming were read from the DNA, whereas the V and J calls and clone size are those reported in that table. For this sample the table gives a few hundred thousand clones, of which around 84% were detected only once. The biggest ten clones account for about 7% of the sample.

The sequence links TRBV11-2 to TRBJ2-7, with the identity of the D gene unclear. This receptor was identified in a woman aged 40 to 49 who had recovered from COVID-19. Sequencing input: PBMCs or T cells enriched from blood (not recorded which). The CDR3 sequence is CASSDTNNYEQYF. In nucleotides, the sequence is TGTGCCAGCAGCGACACGAATAACTACGAGCAGTACTTC.